There are a few counts of the clone carrying this T cell receptor (beta chain). Its antigen is undetermined. An end of the junction differs from the germline gene, which may be a read error. This specimen comes from a study of blood T cells in healthy people across ages. A second PCR of roughly 7 to 11 cycles used a sample-barcoded 5' primer and a J-beta primer mix. With 12 random nucleotides, a template-switch adaptor tagged each individual cDNA molecule. Per sample, CDR3-containing paired-end reads numbered at least 2.5 million. TCRdb re-called the 5' RACE reads through MiXCR, storing one row per CDR3 protein. Of about 1.5 million distinct CDR3 sequences listed, about 42% are singletons. The CDR3 is 14 residues long. Study outcomes and limitations: Diversity was higher, and naive CD4+ cells more numerous, in long-lived donors than in aged donors. TCR beta diversity tracked closely with naive T cell percentage.

This clonotype originated in a woman younger than 35 in good health. Sequencing used blood. The chain combines TRBV12-3 or TRBV12-4 with TRBJ2-1; D perhaps matches TRBD1 (5 bases). The CDR3 loop reads CASNLNRPDNEQFF. The DNA for the CDR3 is TGTGCCAGCAATTTAAACAGGCCTGACAATGAGCAGTTCTTC.